This T cell receptor beta chain was sequenced in a study of blood T cell repertoires in COVID-19. The wider study: The study drew acute and convalescent COVID-19 samples from the United States, Italy and Spain. The analysed material was cDNA or gDNA that came from T cells, B-cell-depleted T cells, or PBMCs.

CDR1 and CDR2 (germline): ENHRY, SYGVKD. J lost 3 bases, V lost 4 bases, and 14 bases had no gene match. The CDR3 is 17 residues long. A single count supports this clone. In the original analysis: By means of reference gene primer amplification, nucleated cell counts were estimated. Generated by immunoSEQ multiplex PCR, the TCRdb table keeps only in-frame clones and is missing some. D and trimming come from the DNA, and the V and J calls and clone size come from that table. There are 170,000 or so clones in the sample; over 90% occur only once, and approximately 0.56% lies in the top ten. Sequencing was performed on peripheral blood. The chain uses TRBV10-3 and TRBJ2-7, with TRBD2 matching 8 bases. This sequence originates from a man in his fifties or sixties with acute or convalescent COVID-19. The CDR3 nucleotides read TGTGCCATCAGTGCGGCCAAGAGAGCGGGAGATCTCTACGAGCAGTACGTC. This sequence encodes CAISAAKRAGDLYEQYV.